One sample yielded the 13 T cell receptor beta chains listed below, sequenced in a study of T cell changes during pregnancy in multiple sclerosis. Assay: immunoSEQ multiplex PCR; the TCRdb copy retains only in-frame clones and omits some. This table has fewer than 50,000 clones, around 93% appearing once. Sequencing used CD8+ T cells from peripheral blood mononuclear cells, obtained in the first trimester of pregnancy. These receptors all come from a female donor with multiple sclerosis, enrolled in a pregnancy study.

The CDR3 coding sequence is TGTGCCAGCACCCGACTAGCCAACGACTACGAGCAGTACTTC. Translating it yields CASTRLANDYEQYF. The rearrangement joins TRBV6-6 to TRBJ2-5; 7 nucleotides line up with TRBD2. The J call is uncertain, as TRBJ2-7 better fits the DNA end. The CDR3 is made up of 14 amino acids. Germline V lookup: CDR1 MNHNY, CDR2 SVGAGI (reference sequence).

This chain uses TRBV4-2 with TRBJ2-1, with TRBD2 matching over 9 bases. The trim removed 0 bases at V and 7 bases at J, leaving 7 bases unmatched. CDR1 and CDR2 (germline): LGHNA, YNFKEQ. CDR3 length: 16 residues. The CDR3 reads CASSQEGGGAHNEQFF. As DNA, the CDR3 is TGTGCCAGCAGCCAAGAAGGCGGGGGGGCTCATAATGAGCAGTTCTTC.

The rearrangement joins TRBV7-8 to TRBJ2-7; no clear D. Germline assignment: CDR1 SGHVS and CDR2 FQNEAQ. The CDR3 sequence is 15 residues long. V was pared by 5 bases and J by 3 bases, with 17 bases between. Written as DNA, the CDR3 is TGTGCCAGCAGCCTTAGAACCGCCGTTGACTACGAGCAGTACTTC. This sequence encodes CASSLRTAVDYEQYF.

The rearrangement joins TRBV7-3 to TRBJ2-7, with 7 bases identical to TRBD1. The V gene's germline CDR1 is SGHTA and CDR2 FQGTGA. This CDR3 contains 16 residues. Losses at the gene ends were 5 bases for V and 6 bases for J; bases not matched to a gene: 16. CDR3 loop: CASSPHSDRVSAEQYF. The CDR3 nucleotides are TGTGCCAGCAGCCCGCATTCCGACAGGGTTTCGGCCGAGCAGTACTTC. Supplemented by reference TRBV7-3 and TRBJ2-7, the full variable domain reads GAGVSQTPSNKVTEKGKYVELRCDPISGHTALYWYRQSLGQGPEFLIYFQGTGAADDSGLPNDRFFAVRPEGSVSTLKIQRTERGDSAVYLCASSPHSDRVSAEQYFGPGTRLTVT.

The table lists this clone with a count of one. J is TRBJ2-2 and V is TRBV4-3; TRBD2 matches at 10 bases. The V gene end was trimmed by 3 bases and the J gene end by 7 bases; junction bases not matched to a gene: 8. CDR1 LGHNA and CDR2 YSLEER come from the germline V gene. The CDR3 covers 16 residues. This CDR3 reads CASSHILAGEGGELFF. DNA for the CDR3: TGCGCCAGCAGCCACATCCTAGCGGGGGAGGGCGGGGAGCTGTTTTTT.

V is TRBV14 and J is TRBJ2-7; a weak D match, TRBD2 (5 bases). The V gene lost 1 base and the J gene lost 6 bases, with 10 bases spanning the gap. There are 13 residues in the CDR3. Germline CDR1 reads SGHDN; CDR2 reads FVKESK. The CDR3 sequence is CASSQVGVPEQYF. CDR3 in DNA: TGTGCCAGCAGCCAAGTCGGGGTTCCCGAGCAGTACTTC.

The rearrangement joins TRBV19 to TRBJ2-1; a possible D gene is TRBD1 (5 bases). This CDR3 has 13 residues. Trimming removed 1 base at V and 8 bases at J, with 9 bases between. The germline gives CDR1 LNHDA, CDR2 SQIVND (reference sequence). In DNA, the CDR3 is TGTGCCAGTAGTATAGTCCAGGGCGATGAGCAGTTCTTC. Amino acids: CASSIVQGDEQFF.

The chain joins TRBV27 to TRBJ2-7, with 11 nucleotides matching TRBD1. Per the germline V gene, CDR1 is MNHEY and CDR2 is SMNVEV (reference sequence). V lost 2 bases, J lost 9 bases, and 3 bases stayed unmatched. The CDR3 is made up of 13 amino acids. In DNA form, the CDR3 reads TGTGCCAGCAGTTTAGGGGGACAGGGGGTGCAGTACTTC. Translating gives CASSLGGQGVQYF.

The chain recombines TRBV9 with TRBJ2-1, with a tentative D call TRBD2 (5 bases). The germline V and J ends were trimmed by 0 bases and 0 bases, with 7 bases remaining between them. Per germline, CDR1 SGDLS and CDR2 YYNGEE. The CDR3 is made up of 15 amino acids. CDR3 in amino acids: CASSVARGSYNEQFF. The CDR3 DNA sequence: TGTGCCAGCAGCGTAGCCCGGGGCTCCTACAATGAGCAGTTCTTC.

This clone was found many times. CDR3 loop: CASSFHEGSTTNEKLFF. DNA of the CDR3: TGCGCCAGCAGCTTTCATGAGGGAAGCACAACTAATGAAAAACTGTTTTTT. The J gene is TRBJ1-4, the V gene TRBV5-1; D uncertain. The V gene lost 2 bases and the J gene lost 0 bases, with 14 bases spanning the gap. CDR1 SGHRS and CDR2 YFSETQ come from the germline V gene. The CDR3 spans 17 residues. Supplemented by reference TRBV5-1 and TRBJ1-4, the full variable domain reads KAGVTQTPRYLIKTRGQQVTLSCSPISGHRSVSWYQQTPGQGLQFLFEYFSETQRNKGNFPGRFSGRQFSNSRSEMNVSTLELGDSALYLCASSFHEGSTTNEKLFFGSGTQLSVL.

The V gene is TRBV4-1, the J gene TRBJ1-2; D is unresolved. The CDR3 spans 15 residues. V lost 0 bases to trimming and J lost 9 bases, with 17 bases between them. Germline loops: CDR1 MGHRA, CDR2 YSYEKL. The CDR3 DNA sequence: TGCGCCAGCAGCCAAGAGACGGGATGGGGTGGAAGCTACACCTTC. It translates to CASSQETGWGGSYTF.

CDR3 amino acids: CASSAPSGPYEQYF. CDR3 sequence (DNA): TGTGCCAGCAGCGCCCCCAGCGGGCCTTACGAGCAGTACTTC. The gene calls are TRBV7-9 and TRBJ2-7; possible D gene TRBD2, 6 bases. The germline V gene encodes CDR1 SEHNR and CDR2 FQNEAQ (reference sequence). Trimming stripped 5 bases from V and 4 bases from J, with 15 bases between. The CDR3 is 14 residues long.

The chain is built from TRBV2 and TRBJ1-2; unclear D gene. The CDR3 has 12 amino acids. V was shortened by 10 bases and J by 0 bases, with 9 bases between the two germline ends. The germline V gene has CDR1 SNHLY and CDR2 FYNNEI. In DNA, the CDR3 is TGTGCCACCGTTTCAGCTAACTATGGCTACACCTTC. Amino acid sequence: CATVSANYGYTF.